These 13 T cell receptor beta chains came from one sample sequenced in a study of somatic mutations in cytotoxic T cells in rheumatoid arthritis. This table comes from immunoSEQ multiplex PCR, and its TCRdb copy is limited to in-frame clones, with some not included. Among thousands of clones listed, 74% were seen once. The specimen was CD8+ T cells sorted from blood. These receptors were obtained from an adult with rheumatoid arthritis.

V and J are TRBV4-1 and TRBJ1-1; TRBD1 matches 8 bases. This CDR3 is built from 16 residues. CDR1 is MGHRA and CDR2 is YSYEKL in the germline V gene. The junction had 9 bases not matched to a gene; V was cut back by 0 bases and J by 6 bases. The CDR3 loop reads CASSQESTGAGAEAFF. CDR3 DNA: TGCGCCAGCAGCCAAGAATCGACAGGGGCGGGCGCTGAAGCTTTCTTT.

This clone has just a few counts. The gene calls are TRBV7-8 and TRBJ2-7, with D uncertain. Germline V gene sequence: CDR1 SGHVS, CDR2 FQNEAQ. CDR3 length: 13 amino acids. Trimming removed 1 base from V and 5 bases from J, with 9 bases in between. CDR3 in DNA: TGTGCCAGCAGCTTAGTCCTCAACCACGAGCAGTACTTC. Its translation: CASSLVLNHEQYF. Supplemented by reference TRBV7-8 and TRBJ2-7, the full variable domain reads GAGVSQSPRYKVAKRGQDVALRCDPISGHVSLFWYQQALGQGPEFLTYFQNEAQLDKSGLPSDRFFAERPEGSVSTLKIQRTQQEDSAVYLCASSLVLNHEQYFGPGTRLTVT.

The chain combines TRBV9 with TRBJ2-1; possible D gene TRBD2, 7 bases. This CDR3 has 15 residues. CDR1 is SGDLS and CDR2 is YYNGEE in the germline V gene. Trimming shortened V by 4 bases and J by 8 bases, and 19 bases separated the two germline ends. For the CDR3, the DNA is TGTGCCAGCAGCCGGGATCCCGGGGGGCGTCATGAGCAGTTCTTC. This gives the protein CASSRDPGGRHEQFF.

The rearrangement uses TRBV29-1 and TRBJ2-5; no firm D call. CDR1 and CDR2 from the germline V gene are SQVTM and ANQGSEA. The CDR3 is made up of 12 amino acids. V gave up 2 bases and J gave up 2 bases, with 6 bases separating them. The CDR3: CSVETGQETQYF. The CDR3 DNA sequence: TGCAGCGTTGAAACGGGTCAAGAGACCCAGTACTTC.

V usage is TRBV5-6 and J usage is TRBJ2-7, with D uncertain. CDR3 length: 15 residues. The germline CDR1 and CDR2 sequences are SGHDT and YYEEEE. Between the trimmed V and J ends, which lost 0 bases and 2 bases, there was a span of 12 bases. CDR3 coding DNA: TGTGCCAGCAGCTTGGATCCGGATTCGCCCTACGAGCAGTACTTC. It specifies CASSLDPDSPYEQYF.

This clone appeared once. The chain links TRBV6-5 to TRBJ2-5; the match to TRBD2 covers 9 bases. This CDR3 contains 13 residues. Trimming at V came to 7 bases and at J to 4 bases, leaving 4 bases not matched to a gene. Germline-derived CDR1 and CDR2 are MNHEY and SVGAGI. CDR3 loop: CASKARGGETQYF. The CDR3 DNA reads TGTGCCAGCAAAGCGCGGGGGGGAGAGACCCAGTACTTC.

This chain links TRBV6-1 with TRBJ2-6; D uncertain. The V end was cut by 4 bases, the J end by 0 bases, with 13 bases between. CDR1 is MNHNS and CDR2 is SASEGT in the germline V gene. The CDR3 covers 17 residues. The CDR3 spells CASSGPNSDSGANVLTF. The CDR3 coding sequence is TGTGCCAGCAGTGGGCCTAATTCAGACTCTGGGGCCAACGTCCTGACTTTC.

This clone showed up just a few times. The chain joins TRBV4-2 to TRBJ2-7; no clear D gene. Germline V gives CDR1 LGHNA, CDR2 YNFKEQ. The V gene lost 0 bases and the J gene lost 0 bases, with 0 bases spanning the gap. The CDR3 covers 12 residues. The DNA for the CDR3 is TGTGCCAGCAGCCAAGACTCCTACGAGCAGTACTTC. Protein: CASSQDSYEQYF.

This chain connects TRBV11-2 to TRBJ2-3, with D perhaps TRBD1 or TRBD2 (5 bases each). The CDR3 sequence is 17 residues long. The germline V and J ends were trimmed by 4 bases and 0 bases, with 17 bases remaining between them. CDR1 SGHAT and CDR2 FQNNGV come from the germline V gene. DNA of the CDR3: TGTGCCAGCAGCTCCCCGATGGGGGTTCCTAGCACAGATACGCAGTATTTT. It yields the protein CASSSPMGVPSTDTQYF.

The chain has TRBV2 and TRBJ1-2; the D gene is possibly TRBD1 (5 bases). Per the germline V gene, CDR1 is SNHLY and CDR2 is FYNNEI. The CDR3 is 11 residues long. Between the trimmed V and J ends, which lost 6 bases and 7 bases, there was a span of 9 bases. The CDR3 bases are TGTGCCAGCAGGGGGCGACCTGGCTACACCTTC. Residues: CASRGRPGYTF.

This chain links TRBV6-1 with TRBJ2-1, with D tentatively TRBD1 (5 bases). The CDR3 length is 14 residues. Looked up from germline, CDR1 is MNHNS and CDR2 is SASEGT. Trimming removed 5 bases at V and 4 bases at J, with 12 bases between. CDR3 coding DNA: TGTGCCAGCAGTCCCCAGGGCCTATACAATGAGCAGTTCTTC. Translated, it gives CASSPQGLYNEQFF.

The gene calls are TRBV6-5 and TRBJ2-2, with TRBD1 as a possible D gene (5 bases). The CDR3 loop spans 16 amino acids. V was shortened by 0 bases and J by 4 bases, with 12 bases between the two germline ends. Germline V gene sequence: CDR1 MNHEY, CDR2 SVGAGI. The CDR3 coding sequence is TGTGCCAGCAGTTACTCATCAAACAGGCCCACCGGGGAGCTGTTTTTT. Its protein is CASSYSSNRPTGELFF.

This rearrangement joins TRBV10-1 to TRBJ2-7; D might be TRBD1 or TRBD2, each matching 5 bases. V lost 4 bases and J lost 0, with 16 bases in between. Looked up from germline, CDR1 is WNHNN and CDR2 is SYGVQD (reference sequence). This CDR3 has 16 residues. CDR3 amino acids: CASSVVGAGSSYEQYF. The CDR3 coding sequence is TGCGCCAGCAGTGTAGTTGGGGCAGGGAGCTCCTACGAGCAGTACTTC.